This T cell receptor (beta chain) was profiled in a study of T-cell reconstitution after alpha-beta-depleted transplantation in children. Overall study results and limits: Recipient T cells and thymic progenitors that survived gave rise to the high TCRbeta diversity observed at day 60 in some patients. Among T cells one year after transplant, newly produced cells accounted for most counts and diversity. There were reportedly several hundred expanded graft clones from which alpha-beta T cells came about two months after transplant.

A TCRbeta library incorporating unique molecular identifiers was prepared. TCRdb analysed the PCR reads with MiXCR anew, one entry per CDR3 protein. The table records under 250,000 distinct CDR3 sequences, about 7% of them present only once. Ten or more counts support this clonotype. Its antigen is not identified. Germline V CDR1 and CDR2: MGHRA, YSYEKL. The CDR3 covers 14 residues. The ends were cut back, 0 bases at V and 10 bases at J, with 16 bases in the middle. Here the sequenced sample was PBMCs, taken before TCRalphabeta/CD19-depleted stem cell transplant. The chain carries TRBV4-1 and TRBJ2-7; D might be TRBD1 or TRBD2, each matching 5 bases. The sequence derives from a boy aged 2 to 9 with acute lymphoblastic leukemia, due to receive a stem cell transplant. CDR3 residues: CASSQDGDPTRQYF. The DNA for the CDR3 is TGCGCCAGCAGCCAAGATGGGGACCCTACGCGCCAGTACTTC.